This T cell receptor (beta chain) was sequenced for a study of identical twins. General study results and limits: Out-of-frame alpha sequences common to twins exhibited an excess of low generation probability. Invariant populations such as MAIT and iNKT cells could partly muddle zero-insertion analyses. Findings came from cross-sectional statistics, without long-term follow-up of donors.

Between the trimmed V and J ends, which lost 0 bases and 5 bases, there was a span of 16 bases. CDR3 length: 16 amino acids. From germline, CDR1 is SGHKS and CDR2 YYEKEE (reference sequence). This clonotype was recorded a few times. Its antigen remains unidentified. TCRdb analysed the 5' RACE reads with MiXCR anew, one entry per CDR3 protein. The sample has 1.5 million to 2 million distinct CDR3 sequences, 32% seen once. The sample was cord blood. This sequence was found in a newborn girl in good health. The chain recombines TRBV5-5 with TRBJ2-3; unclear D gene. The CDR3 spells CASSLAGRSFGDTQYF. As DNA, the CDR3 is TGTGCCAGCAGCTTGGCCGGGCGGTCCTTTGGAGATACGCAGTATTTT.